A single sample gave rise to the 17 T cell receptor beta chains below, sequenced in a study of shared clonotypes between healthy human individuals. Naive CD8 cells, CD45RO-negative and positively selected for CCR7, excluded terminally differentiated effector memory CD45RA+ cells. Some clones are missing from TCRdb's copy, which holds only in-frame ones; the method was immunoSEQ multiplex PCR. The sample records around 1,900,000 clones, just under 95% being singletons. Sequences were obtained from naive CD8+ T cells from PBMCs. The receptors were gathered from a man between 18 and 29 years old in good health. Some clones in this sample may be carry-over from other donors' samples.

A single count supports this clone. J is TRBJ2-7 and V is TRBV29-1; D gene uncertain. In germline, CDR1 is SQVTM, CDR2 ANQGSEA. The ends were cut back, 7 bases at V and 6 bases at J, with 13 bases in the middle. This CDR3 region has 11 residues. The CDR3 loop reads CSALEQVEQYF. The DNA for the CDR3 is TGCAGCGCTCTAGAGCAGGTCGAGCAGTACTTC.

The chain recombines TRBV6-1 with TRBJ2-7; weak D call: TRBD1 (6 bases). Deletions cut 3 bases from V and 5 bases from J, with 17 bases between. CDR1 is MNHNS, CDR2 SASEGT, per germline. The CDR3 totals 15 residues. CDR3 residues: CASSETQGLFHEQYF. The CDR3 DNA reads TGTGCCAGCAGTGAGACGCAGGGGTTATTCCACGAGCAGTACTTC.

The chain carries TRBV2 and TRBJ2-1, with D possibly being TRBD1 or TRBD2 (11 bases each). The CDR3 length is 21 residues. Germline V lookup: CDR1 SNHLY, CDR2 FYNNEI. Trimming left V 3 bases short and J 7 bases short, with 34 bases between. The CDR3 nucleotides read TGTGCCAGCAGTGACTGGTGGGGACAGGGGGTTCCTAGCGGGAGGTTGAATGAGCAGTTCTTC. Translating gives CASSDWWGQGVPSGRLNEQFF.

The rearrangement uses TRBV7-9 and TRBJ1-2; D is possibly TRBD1 (5 bases). CDR3 length: 18 residues. The ends were cut back, 7 bases at V and 6 bases at J, with 30 bases in the middle. The germline gives CDR1 SEHNR, CDR2 FQNEAQ (reference sequence). DNA of the CDR3: TGTGCCAGCACCGGCGCCCCTATCCAAGCGGGACGGACGGATGGCTACACCTTC. Amino acid sequence: CASTGAPIQAGRTDGYTF.

The chain couples TRBV27 to TRBJ2-7; 10 bases line up with TRBD2. The CDR3 spans 13 residues. Germline V CDR1 and CDR2: MNHEY, SMNVEV (reference sequence). V was pared by 8 bases and J by 6 bases, with 7 bases of the junction left unmatched. The CDR3 DNA reads as TGTGCCAGCGGAGCGGGAGGGCCACCCGAGCAGTACTTC. Translated: CASGAGGPPEQYF.

The chain joins TRBV5-6 to TRBJ1-2; no definite D call. Germline lookup yields CDR1 SGHDT and CDR2 YYEEEE. The CDR3 covers 15 residues. V was cut by 0 bases and J by 6 bases, with 15 bases left in between. CDR3 DNA sequence: TGTGCCAGCAGCTTGGGCACGTATGGCAAAAATGGCTACACCTTC. Translating gives CASSLGTYGKNGYTF.

The rearrangement links TRBV2 to TRBJ1-4; the match to TRBD1 covers 7 bases. V was pared by 7 bases and J by 8 bases, with 16 bases of the junction left unmatched. Germline CDR1 is SNHLY and CDR2 is FYNNEI. The CDR3 spans 16 residues. CDR3 sequence reads: CASTKPGTEEGEKLFF. The DNA for the CDR3 is TGTGCCAGCACCAAACCCGGGACAGAGGAGGGGGAAAAACTGTTTTTT.

In this sample, this clone turned up once. Germline is not matched at one junction end, which may reflect a read error. This rearrangement joins TRBV11-2 to TRBJ2-4; D may be TRBD1 or TRBD2 (5 bases each). CDR1 is SGHAT and CDR2 is FQNNGV in the germline V gene. The CDR3 totals 11 residues. The CDR3 DNA sequence: TGTGCCAGCAGCTTAGCGGGGCTGCGAGTCTTC. This translates into CASSLAGLRVF.

On this clone itself: Mismatch with germline at one junction end may stem from a read error. This sequence joins TRBV15 and TRBJ2-1; D might be TRBD1 (5 bases). Germline CDR1 is LNHNV and CDR2 is YYDKDF (reference sequence). The CDR3 runs 18 residues. CDR3 region: CATSRELTVGRKDNGQFF. CDR3 DNA: TGTGCCACCAGCAGAGAACTTACGGTGGGGCGGAAAGACAATGGGCAGTTCTTC. Filled out from reference TRBV15 and TRBJ2-1, the complete variable domain reads DAMVIQNPRYQVTQFGKPVTLSCSQTLNHNVMYWYQQKSSQAPKLLFHYYDKDFNNEADTPDNFQSRRPNTSFCFLDIRSPGLGDTAMYLCATSRELTVGRKDNGQFFGPGTRLTVL.

This rearrangement joins TRBV4-1 to TRBJ2-1; 8 positions agree with TRBD2. J lost 2 bases, V lost 0 bases, and 6 bases had no gene match. Germline values: CDR1 MGHRA, CDR2 YSYEKL. This CDR3 contains 17 residues. CDR3 nucleotide sequence: TGCGCCAGCAGCCAAGATCTTGCGGGAGGACCCTACAATGAGCAGTTCTTC. Protein product: CASSQDLAGGPYNEQFF.

The chain employs TRBV5-4 and TRBJ2-6; D is ambiguous. The CDR3 is 15 residues long. Germline CDR1 and CDR2: SGHNT and YYREEE (reference sequence). Trimming stripped 3 bases from V and 2 bases from J, with 9 bases between. The CDR3 is CASSSREAGANVLTF. CDR3 sequence (DNA): TGTGCCAGCAGCTCCCGCGAGGCTGGGGCCAACGTCCTGACTTTC.

The count of this clone is one. V is TRBV4-3 and J is TRBJ2-3; 12 nucleotides agree with TRBD2. V trimming: 0 bases; J trimming: 5 bases; junction bases outside the gene matches: 6. Germline-derived CDR1 and CDR2 are LGHNA and YSLEER. The CDR3 spans 17 residues. The CDR3: CASSQEALAGGRDTQYF. The DNA for the CDR3 is TGCGCCAGCAGCCAAGAGGCACTAGCGGGAGGTAGAGATACGCAGTATTTT.

On this clone itself: The same CDR3 is also encoded by other DNA sequences in this sample. The V gene is TRBV7-3, the J gene TRBJ2-1, with 16 bases lining up with TRBD2. Germline V lookup: CDR1 SGHTA, CDR2 FQGTGA. The CDR3 extends over 15 amino acids. Germline trimming cut 4 bases from V and 8 bases from J; bases unmatched to any gene: 2. DNA of the CDR3: TGTGCCAGCAGCTCTGGGACTAGCGGGAGGGATGAGCAGTTCTTC. It codes for CASSSGTSGRDEQFF.

The chain couples TRBV27 to TRBJ1-2, with 8 bases fitting TRBD1. The J segment lost 7 bases and the V segment lost 3 bases, leaving 22 bases of the junction unmatched. Per the germline V gene, CDR1 is MNHEY and CDR2 is SMNVEV (reference sequence). CDR3 length: 19 amino acids. This chain's CDR3 is CASSFNPRRGQADLSGYTF. The CDR3 nucleotides read TGTGCCAGCAGTTTCAACCCAAGGCGGGGACAGGCGGATCTATCTGGCTACACCTTC.

The genes are TRBV28 and TRBJ2-7; possible D gene TRBD1, 5 bases. The CDR3 has 13 amino acids. Trimming stripped 6 bases from V and 4 bases from J, with 13 bases between. The V gene's germline CDR1 is MDHEN and CDR2 SYDVKM. The CDR3, as DNA: TGTGCCAGCAGCTCGGAGACAGTATACGAGCAGTACTTC. Its protein is CASSSETVYEQYF.

The rearrangement links TRBV7-8 to TRBJ2-7, with TRBD1 matching over 10 bases. With V trimmed by 6 bases and J by 3 bases, 14 bases remained unmatched. CDR1 is SGHVS, CDR2 FQNEAQ, per germline. The length of the CDR3 is 17 residues. The chain's CDR3 is CASRGTGTGEYRYEQYF. CDR3 DNA sequence: TGTGCCAGCAGGGGCACTGGGACAGGGGAATACCGCTACGAGCAGTACTTC.

The V call is TRBV2, the J call TRBJ2-7; D is perhaps TRBD2 (5 bases). Trimming took off 6 bases at V and 7 bases at J, with 28 bases between the two ends. The CDR3 covers 17 residues. Germline V lookup: CDR1 SNHLY, CDR2 FYNNEI. CDR3 residues: CASRRRFPAVPDPEQYF. The CDR3 DNA reads as TGTGCCAGCAGGAGGCGTTTTCCAGCGGTCCCCGATCCTGAGCAGTACTTC.